The table lists the clone carrying this TCR beta chain with many counts. Amplification yielded TCR beta CDR3 regions, with RNA transcripts as the source. RT-PCR in the first round (using the HTBI primer set) targeted the TCR CDR3. In TCRdb, the multiplex PCR reads were re-called with MiXCR into one record per CDR3 protein. The sample contains about 700,000 distinct CDR3 sequences, 13% to 15% of which appear only once. The CDR3 length is 15 residues. The V gene end was trimmed by 3 bases and the J gene end by 4 bases; junction bases not matched to a gene: 4. Germline CDR1 is LNHDA and CDR2 is SQIVND (reference sequence). This record comes from a study of T cells in Graves' hyperthyroidism and ophthalmopathy.

This chain uses TRBV19 with TRBJ2-7; 12 bases align to TRBD1. Sequencing was done on a sample of blood. The sequence was collected from a woman aged 18-29 years with Graves' hyperthyroidism. CDR3 residues: CASSIGTGGAYEQYF. Here the CDR3 DNA reads TGTGCCAGTAGTATTGGGACAGGGGGCGCGTACGAGCAGTACTTC.